The next 29 T cell receptor beta chains were all read from a single sample in a study of response to subunit inactivated influenza vaccine. TCRdb fed the RT-PCR reads into MiXCR, producing one record per CDR3 protein. In the table there are over 800,000 distinct CDR3 sequences, 21% of which are singletons. The source material was PBMCs from blood, sampled 5 days after vaccination. The receptors derive from a man aged 50 or older who received an inactivated influenza vaccine.

The chain is built from TRBV6-5 and TRBJ2-7; D ambiguous. V dropped 2 bases and J dropped 4 bases, with 12 bases sitting between them. Per the germline V gene, CDR1 is MNHEY and CDR2 is SVGAGI. The CDR3 is 14 residues long. The CDR3 bases are TGTGCCAGCAGTTACGAGGCTGTCGGATACGAGCAGTACTTC. This translates into CASSYEAVGYEQYF.

The CDR3 loop is CASSPRRGGTLSYNEQFF. The CDR3 coding sequence is TGCGCCAGCAGCCCGCGTAGGGGCGGGACCCTCTCCTACAATGAGCAGTTCTTC. The chain is built from TRBV5-1 and TRBJ2-1; possibly TRBD2 for D (6 bases). Between the trimmed V and J ends, which lost 4 bases and 0 bases, there was a span of 20 bases. The CDR3 consists of 18 residues. CDR1 is SGHRS, CDR2 YFSETQ, per germline.

The chain has TRBV20-1 and TRBJ2-1, with TRBD2 matching over 7 bases. CDR1 and CDR2 (germline): DFQATT, SNEGSKA (reference sequence). With 1 base clipped from V and 4 bases from J, the junction kept 7 bases outside the gene matches. CDR3 length: 15 amino acids. CDR3 sequence reads: CSARGGGGTYNEQFF. In DNA, the CDR3 is TGCAGTGCTAGAGGTGGGGGGGGGACTTACAATGAGCAGTTCTTC.

The chain recombines TRBV24-1 with TRBJ2-3; tentatively, D is TRBD2 (6 bases). Deletions cut 4 bases from V and 6 bases from J, with 19 bases between. The germline V gene encodes CDR1 KGHDR and CDR2 SFDVKD. This CDR3 spans 16 amino acids. The DNA of the CDR3 is TGTGCCACCAGTGAATCCGGGACTGCAGGGTCGGATACGCAGTATTTT. Its protein product is CATSESGTAGSDTQYF.

The genes are TRBV4-3 and TRBJ2-6; perhaps TRBD1 as D (5 bases). The CDR3 covers 18 residues. The germline V gene encodes CDR1 LGHNA and CDR2 YSLEER. The ends were cut back, 0 bases at V and 4 bases at J, with 16 bases in the middle. The CDR3 protein is CASSQEGVGASGANVLTF. As DNA, the CDR3 is TGCGCCAGCAGCCAAGAAGGGGTAGGGGCGTCGGGGGCCAACGTCCTGACTTTC.

V gene TRBV28 combines with J gene TRBJ2-3; D gene uncertain. CDR1 is MDHEN and CDR2 is SYDVKM in the germline V gene. This CDR3 contains 16 residues. Trimming took 5 bases from V and 2 from J, leaving 17 bases between them. CDR3 loop: CASSLPSAENTDTQYF. CDR3 bases: TGTGCCAGCAGTCTACCCTCTGCGGAGAACACAGATACGCAGTATTTT.

This clonotype was detected a few times. The V gene is TRBV29-1, the J gene TRBJ2-1; D may be TRBD2 (5 bases). The CDR3 has 16 residues. Germline V gene sequence: CDR1 SQVTM, CDR2 ANQGSEA. The germline V and J ends were trimmed by 3 bases and 0 bases, with 15 bases remaining between them. CDR3 sequence reads: CSVDRTVFSSYNEQFF. The CDR3 nucleotides are TGCAGCGTTGACAGGACTGTCTTTAGCTCCTACAATGAGCAGTTCTTC.

The chain recombines TRBV10-3 with TRBJ1-3, with 7 bases aligning to TRBD1. Germline-derived CDR1 and CDR2 are ENHRY and SYGVKD. Unmatched junction bases numbered 7, after V lost 11 bases and J lost 0 bases. The CDR3 is 14 residues long. The CDR3 DNA sequence: TGTGCCTCCCGACAGGGAATCTCTGGAAACACCATATATTTT. This translates into CASRQGISGNTIYF.

The chain carries TRBV4-1 and TRBJ2-7, with a possible D match to TRBD2 (6 bases). This CDR3 has 16 residues. Germline V gives CDR1 MGHRA, CDR2 YSYEKL. Trimming removed 3 bases from V and 0 bases from J, with 15 bases in between. For the CDR3, the DNA is TGCGCCAGCAGCCAGAGGGGAGGTTCCAGCTCCTACGAGCAGTACTTC. This encodes CASSQRGGSSSYEQYF.

J is TRBJ2-1 and V is TRBV7-2; possible D gene TRBD2, 5 bases. V was trimmed by 4 bases and J by 10 bases, leaving 11 bases between them. The CDR3 spans 12 residues. Germline CDR1 is SGHTA and CDR2 is FQGNSA. CDR3 nucleotides: TGTGCCAGCAGCTCGGGAAGGAGAGAGCAGTTCTTC. This gives the protein CASSSGRREQFF.

This clonotype was detected a few times. The rearrangement joins TRBV20-1 to TRBJ2-5; D is perhaps TRBD2 (6 bases). Trimming pared 5 bases from V and 5 bases from J, leaving 18 bases between. CDR1 is DFQATT, CDR2 SNEGSKA, per germline (reference sequence). CDR3 length: 14 amino acids. Here the CDR3 DNA reads TGCAGTGCTGGGGGGACCTATTCATCCGAGACCCAGTACTTC. It encodes CSAGGTYSSETQYF.

V is TRBV29-1 and J is TRBJ2-3; D unclear. V was clipped by 5 bases and J by 6 bases, with 18 bases between them. There are 14 residues in the CDR3. CDR1 and CDR2 from the germline V gene are SQVTM and ANQGSEA. The CDR3 DNA follows: TGCAGCGTTTCGGCGGACCGACGGGCGGATACGCAGTATTTT. This sequence encodes CSVSADRRADTQYF.

There are a few counts of this clonotype. V usage is TRBV4-1 and J usage is TRBJ2-2; D remains unclear. With 2 bases removed from V and 1 base from J, the gap between germline ends came to 14 bases. Germline assignment: CDR1 MGHRA and CDR2 YSYEKL. The CDR3 is 17 amino acids. The CDR3 region has the DNA TGCGCCAGCAGCCAACCCAGGTCAAACAGGAACACCGGGGAGCTGTTTTTT. Translated, it gives CASSQPRSNRNTGELFF.

In this sample, this clonotype turned up a few times. V is TRBV7-6 and J is TRBJ2-7; TRBD1 agrees at 8 bases. This CDR3 is built from 14 residues. The germline CDR1 and CDR2 sequences are SGHVS and FNYEAQ. V was pared by 1 base and J by 6 bases, with 5 bases of the junction left unmatched. CDR3 loop: CASSLEETGVEQYF. The CDR3 region has the DNA TGTGCCAGCAGCTTAGAGGAGACAGGGGTCGAGCAGTACTTC.

The chain couples TRBV7-9 to TRBJ2-1; D gene uncertain. Germline CDR1 and CDR2: SEHNR and FQNEAQ (reference sequence). V was shortened by 5 bases and J by 0 bases, with 14 bases between the two germline ends. This CDR3 spans 16 amino acids. The CDR3 sequence: CASSRIGVRSYNEQFF. For the CDR3, the DNA is TGTGCCAGCAGCCGAATTGGGGTTCGCTCCTACAATGAGCAGTTCTTC.

This chain connects TRBV12-3 or TRBV12-4 to TRBJ2-1; 9 positions agree with TRBD2. The CDR3 covers 13 residues. Germline trimming cut 7 bases from V and 8 bases from J; bases unmatched to any gene: 6. As DNA, the CDR3 is TGTGCCAGCAAAGTGCTAGCGGGACATGAGCAGTTCTTC. Residues: CASKVLAGHEQFF.

This clonotype was observed a handful of times. The chain carries TRBV6-5 and TRBJ2-1; D ambiguous. Trimming removed 2 bases from V and 10 bases from J, with 15 bases in between. The CDR3 consists of 14 residues. CDR1 and CDR2 (germline): MNHEY, SVGAGI. The CDR3 coding sequence is TGTGCCAGCAGTTACAGCGAAAATGGAATGGAGCAGTTCTTC. Encoded protein: CASSYSENGMEQFF.

The count of this clonotype is one. This chain joins TRBV7-9 and TRBJ2-1, with 13 nucleotides matching TRBD2. Trimming cost V 5 bases and J 5 bases; bases outside gene matches: 9. The CDR3 length is 17 residues. Germline-derived CDR1 and CDR2 are SEHNR and FQNEAQ (reference sequence). The CDR3 coding sequence is TGTGCCAGCAGCATCCCCGGGACTAGCGGGACAGACAATGAGCAGTTCTTC. Translating gives CASSIPGTSGTDNEQFF.

This clonotype has more than one count but fewer than ten. The rearrangement uses TRBV12-3 or TRBV12-4 and TRBJ2-1; D gene uncertain. The V end lost 6 bases, the J end lost 16 bases, and 19 bases lay between the germline ends. This CDR3 comprises 12 residues. The CDR3 nucleotides read TGTGCCAGCAGCCCCCGGGCTGGGCGACCCTTCTTC. It encodes CASSPRAGRPFF.

This clonotype occurred many times. This chain links TRBV25-1 with TRBJ2-7; D might be TRBD2 (5 bases). Germline values: CDR1 MGHDK, CDR2 SYGVNS. CDR3 length equals 17 residues. V lost 6 bases, J lost 3 bases, and 24 bases lay in between. CDR3 nucleotides: TGTGCCAGCAGCGCCCGGGCGGGTAGTAACTCGAACTACGAGCAGTACTTC. Its translation: CASSARAGSNSNYEQYF.

A few counts support this clonotype. This chain connects TRBV15 to TRBJ2-7, with 12 bases that match TRBD2. V shed 0 bases and J 6 bases; nucleotides not matched to a gene: 6. The CDR3 covers 16 residues. Germline lookup yields CDR1 LNHNV and CDR2 YYDKDF (reference sequence). CDR3: CATSRDRLAGGREQYF. Written as DNA, the CDR3 is TGTGCCACCAGCAGAGATAGGCTAGCGGGAGGGCGCGAGCAGTACTTC.

V usage is TRBV20-1 and J usage is TRBJ2-7; TRBD1 matches 10 bases. V trimming: 6 bases; J trimming: 5 bases; junction bases outside the gene matches: 7. Germline-derived CDR1 and CDR2 are DFQATT and SNEGSKA (reference sequence). The CDR3 has 13 amino acids. DNA of the CDR3: TGCAGTGCCACCGGGACAGGGGTAAACGAGCAGTACTTC. The encoded protein is CSATGTGVNEQYF.

There are a few counts of this clonotype. The chain joins TRBV13 to TRBJ1-2, with D possibly TRBD1 on 6 matching bases. The CDR3 runs 13 residues. Germline V gene lookup returns CDR1 PRHDT and CDR2 FYEKMQ (reference sequence). V was shortened by 4 bases and J by 4 bases, with 10 bases between the two germline ends. CDR3 nucleotides: TGTGCCAGCAGCTCACCGGACAGCTATGGCTACACCTTC. As protein: CASSSPDSYGYTF. Variable domain in full (rest from reference TRBV13 and TRBJ1-2): AAGVIQSPRHLIKEKRETATLKCYPIPRHDTVYWYQQGPGQDPQFLISFYEKMQSDKGSIPDRFSAQQFSDYHSELNMSSLELGDSALYFCASSSPDSYGYTFGSGTRLTVV.

This clonotype was found a few times. The CDR3: CASSQTHPGSQFF. Here the CDR3 DNA reads TGTGCCAGCAGCCAAACCCACCCGGGGTCCCAGTTCTTC. This rearrangement joins TRBV4-2 to TRBJ2-1; possibly TRBD2 for D (5 bases). Per the germline V gene, CDR1 is LGHNA and CDR2 is YNFKEQ. Trimming took 2 bases from V and 13 from J, leaving 15 bases between them. The CDR3 sequence is 13 residues long.

This clonotype appeared a few times. The chain uses TRBV2 and TRBJ1-2; TRBD1 matches at 7 bases. The germline V gene has CDR1 SNHLY and CDR2 FYNNEI. J was trimmed by 5 bases and V by 4 bases; bases with no gene match: 4. This CDR3 is built from 13 residues. The CDR3 bases are TGTGCCAGCAGTGGACAGGGCTTATATGGCTACACCTTC. Translating it yields CASSGQGLYGYTF.

This chain connects TRBV20-1 to TRBJ1-2, with D unclear. Per germline, CDR1 DFQATT and CDR2 SNEGSKA (reference sequence). V was cut by 0 bases and J by 8 bases, with 16 bases left in between. The CDR3 runs to 14 residues. The CDR3 DNA follows: TGCAGTGCTAGAGAAACTGAAGCTCCGGGGGGCTACACCTTC. Protein sequence: CSARETEAPGGYTF.

This clonotype was seen at least ten times. The chain carries TRBV4-3 and TRBJ2-1; tentatively, D is TRBD1 (6 bases). Germline V gene lookup returns CDR1 LGHNA and CDR2 YSLEER. This CDR3 is built from 15 residues. Trimming took 0 bases from V and 3 from J, leaving 9 bases between them. In nucleotides, the CDR3 is TGCGCCAGCAGCCAAGAAGAGGGGGACTACAATGAGCAGTTCTTC. This sequence encodes CASSQEEGDYNEQFF.

This clonotype showed up many times. The rearrangement uses TRBV12-3 or TRBV12-4 and TRBJ1-1; D ambiguous. V lost 1 base and J lost 2, with 8 bases in between. This CDR3 is 14 amino acids long. CDR3: CASSLETSNTEAFF. CDR3 nucleotide sequence: TGTGCCAGCAGTTTAGAAACAAGTAACACTGAAGCTTTCTTT.

This clonotype was counted at least ten times. The chain uses TRBV5-1 and TRBJ1-5; 10 nucleotides agree with TRBD1. The V gene's germline CDR1 is SGHRS and CDR2 YFSETQ. V gave up 4 bases and J gave up 2 bases; unmatched junction bases: 6. The CDR3 sequence is 16 residues long. The CDR3 DNA reads TGCGCCAGCAGCCCAGGGACAGGGGTGGGCAATCAGCCCCAGCATTTT. Translation gives CASSPGTGVGNQPQHF.